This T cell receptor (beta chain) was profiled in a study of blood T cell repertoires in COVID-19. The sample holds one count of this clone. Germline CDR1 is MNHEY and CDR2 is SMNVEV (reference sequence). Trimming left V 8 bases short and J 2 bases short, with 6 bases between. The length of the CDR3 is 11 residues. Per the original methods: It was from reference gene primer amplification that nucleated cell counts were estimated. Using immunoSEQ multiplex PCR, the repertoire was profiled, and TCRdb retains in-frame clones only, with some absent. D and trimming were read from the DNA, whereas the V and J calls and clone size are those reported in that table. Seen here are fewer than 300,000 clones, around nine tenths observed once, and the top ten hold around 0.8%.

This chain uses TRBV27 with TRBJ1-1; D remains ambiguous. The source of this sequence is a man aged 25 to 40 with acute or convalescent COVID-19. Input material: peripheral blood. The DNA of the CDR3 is TGTGCCAGCGTATTTAACACTGAAGCTTTCTTT. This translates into CASVFNTEAFF.